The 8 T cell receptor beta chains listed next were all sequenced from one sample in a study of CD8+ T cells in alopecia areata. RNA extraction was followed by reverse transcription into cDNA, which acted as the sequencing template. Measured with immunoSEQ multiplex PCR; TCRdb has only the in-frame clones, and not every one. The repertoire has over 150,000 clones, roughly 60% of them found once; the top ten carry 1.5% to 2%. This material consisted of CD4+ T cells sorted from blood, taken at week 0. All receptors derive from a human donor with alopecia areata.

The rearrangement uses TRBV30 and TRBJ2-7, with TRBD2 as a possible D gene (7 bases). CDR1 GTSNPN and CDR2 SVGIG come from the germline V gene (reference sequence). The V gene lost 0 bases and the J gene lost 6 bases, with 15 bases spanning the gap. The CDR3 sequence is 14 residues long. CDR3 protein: CAWSVLPGGGEQYF. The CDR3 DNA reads TGTGCCTGGAGTGTATTACCGGGGGGCGGCGAGCAGTACTTC.

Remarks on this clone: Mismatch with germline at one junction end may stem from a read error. Written as DNA, the CDR3 is TGTGCCAGCAGCCTAGGACAGAGTATCAATTCACCCCTCCACTTT. Translation gives CASSLGQSINSPLHF. The chain employs TRBV13 and TRBJ1-6; the D gene is possibly TRBD1 (6 bases). CDR1 and CDR2 (germline): PRHDT, FYEKMQ (reference sequence). This CDR3 comprises 15 residues.

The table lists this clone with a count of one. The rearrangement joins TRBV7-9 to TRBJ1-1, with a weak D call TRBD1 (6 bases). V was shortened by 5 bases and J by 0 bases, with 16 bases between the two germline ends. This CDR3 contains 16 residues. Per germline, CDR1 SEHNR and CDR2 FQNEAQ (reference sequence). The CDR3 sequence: CASSPRTQGLNTEAFF. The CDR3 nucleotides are TGTGCCAGCAGCCCTAGGACACAGGGTTTGAACACTGAAGCTTTCTTT.

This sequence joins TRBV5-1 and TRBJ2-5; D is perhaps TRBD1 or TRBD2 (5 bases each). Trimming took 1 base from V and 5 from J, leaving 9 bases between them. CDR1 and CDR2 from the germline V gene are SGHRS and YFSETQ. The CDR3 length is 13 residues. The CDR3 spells CASSLIGDETQYF. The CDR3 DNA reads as TGCGCCAGCAGCTTGATAGGGGACGAGACCCAGTACTTC.

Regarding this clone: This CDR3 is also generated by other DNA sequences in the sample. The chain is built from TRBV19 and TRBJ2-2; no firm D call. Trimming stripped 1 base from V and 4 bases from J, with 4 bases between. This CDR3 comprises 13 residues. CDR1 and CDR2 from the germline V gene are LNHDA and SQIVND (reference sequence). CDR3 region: CASSIGGTGELFF. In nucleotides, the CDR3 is TGTGCCAGTAGTATAGGCGGCACCGGGGAGCTGTTTTTT.

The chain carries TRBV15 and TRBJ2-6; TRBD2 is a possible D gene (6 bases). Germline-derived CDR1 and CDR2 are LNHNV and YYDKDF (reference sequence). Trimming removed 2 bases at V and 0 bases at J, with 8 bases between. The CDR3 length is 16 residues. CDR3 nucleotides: TGTGCCACCAGCAGATTGGGGGGCTCTGGGGCCAACGTCCTGACTTTC. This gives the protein CATSRLGGSGANVLTF. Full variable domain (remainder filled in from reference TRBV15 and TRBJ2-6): DAMVIQNPRYQVTQFGKPVTLSCSQTLNHNVMYWYQQKSSQAPKLLFHYYDKDFNNEADTPDNFQSRRPNTSFCFLDIRSPGLGDTAMYLCATSRLGGSGANVLTFGAGSRLTVL.

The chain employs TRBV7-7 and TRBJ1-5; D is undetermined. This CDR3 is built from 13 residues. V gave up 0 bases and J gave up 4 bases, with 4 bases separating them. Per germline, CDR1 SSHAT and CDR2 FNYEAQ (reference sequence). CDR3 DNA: TGTGCCAGCAGCTTAGCGCCAAATCAGCCCCAGCATTTT. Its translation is CASSLAPNQPQHF. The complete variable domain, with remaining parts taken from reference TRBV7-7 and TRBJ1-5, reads GAGVSQSPRYKVTKRGQDVTLRCDPISSHATLYWYQQALGQGPEFLTYFNYEAQPDKSGLPSDRFSAERPEGSISTLTIQRTEQRDSAMYRCASSLAPNQPQHFGDGTRLSIL.

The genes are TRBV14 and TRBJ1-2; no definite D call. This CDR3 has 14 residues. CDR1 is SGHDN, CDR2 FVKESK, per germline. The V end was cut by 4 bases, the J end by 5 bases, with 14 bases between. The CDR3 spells CASSPGSTLYGYTF. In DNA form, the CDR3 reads TGTGCCAGCAGCCCCGGGTCTACCTTGTATGGCTACACCTTC.